Presented here are 22 T cell receptor beta chains from one specimen sequenced in a study of identifying expanded T cells in peripheral blood (dated by TCRdb to between 2018 and 2021). Preparation of the library involved the immunoSEQ multiplex PCR assay. TCRdb stores this immuneACCESS table with in-frame sequences only. Part of the clones is absent; in the studies checked, under half of the shortfall reflects unresolved V genes, and no reason is known for the rest. Within this sample are roughly 86,000 clones, with about 88% of them counted one time only. Less than 5% of the sample is taken by the ten largest. The material sequenced was blood. The receptors here all came from a person aged 18 to 70 in good health.

The chain uses TRBV29-1 and TRBJ2-3; a possible D gene is TRBD2 (6 bases). CDR3 length: 13 amino acids. V lost 4 bases and J 4 bases, leaving 12 bases between the germline ends. Germline values: CDR1 SQVTM, CDR2 ANQGSEA. This CDR3 reads CSVARGTPDTQYF. CDR3 DNA sequence: TGCAGCGTTGCCCGGGGGACCCCAGATACGCAGTATTTT.

V gene TRBV7-2 combines with J gene TRBJ1-6; the D is unclear. This CDR3 contains 13 residues. Trimming pared 8 bases from V and 1 base from J, leaving 6 bases between. CDR1 is SGHTA and CDR2 is FQGNSA in the germline V gene. The CDR3: CASLQSYNSPLHF. The CDR3, as DNA: TGTGCCAGCCTTCAATCCTATAATTCACCCCTCCACTTT.

J is TRBJ2-2 and V is TRBV2; D remains ambiguous. This CDR3 spans 15 amino acids. Trimming pared 7 bases from V and 4 bases from J, leaving 16 bases between. Germline values: CDR1 SNHLY, CDR2 FYNNEI. The CDR3, as DNA: TGTGCCAGCAAATCTCAGGCCCGCCCCACCGGGGAGCTGTTTTTT. This gives the protein CASKSQARPTGELFF.

The CDR3 nucleotides read TGTGCCAGCAGTCAGGGCAACACTGAAGCTTTCTTT. It is translated as CASSQGNTEAFF. The rearrangement uses TRBV7-6 and TRBJ1-1; possibly TRBD1 for D (5 bases). The CDR3 loop spans 12 amino acids. Deletions cut 6 bases from V and 2 bases from J, with 7 bases between. Germline values: CDR1 SGHVS, CDR2 FNYEAQ.

In this sample, this clone turned up once. The chain employs TRBV6-6 and TRBJ1-2; weak D call: TRBD1 (5 bases). CDR3 length: 15 residues. The germline V gene has CDR1 MNHNY and CDR2 SVGAGI (reference sequence). With 5 bases removed from V and 3 bases from J, the gap between germline ends came to 16 bases. The CDR3 here is CASSRLTDSHYGYTF. The CDR3 DNA reads TGTGCCAGCAGTCGACTAACAGACAGCCACTATGGCTACACCTTC.

This clone was seen more than once but under ten times. CDR3 residues: CAWSPQGGYGYTF. CDR3 nucleotide sequence: TGTGCCTGGAGCCCACAGGGGGGCTATGGCTACACCTTC. The V gene is TRBV30, the J gene TRBJ1-2; 8 nucleotides agree with TRBD1. With 3 bases clipped from V and 4 bases from J, the junction kept 4 bases outside the gene matches. CDR1 is GTSNPN and CDR2 is SVGIG in the germline V gene (reference sequence). The CDR3 totals 13 residues.

In regard to this clone: A read error may account for a junction end that differs from germline. The chain employs TRBV19 and TRBJ1-2, with a weak D call TRBD1 (6 bases). Germline lookup yields CDR1 LNHDA and CDR2 SQIVND (reference sequence). The CDR3 is made up of 14 amino acids. In DNA form, the CDR3 reads TGTGCAAGTAAGGACGCAGGGGAGGGATACGGCTACACCTTC. Amino acids: CASKDAGEGYGYTF.

A single count supports this clone. The J gene is TRBJ1-2, the V gene TRBV5-6, with D possibly being TRBD1 (5 bases). The CDR3 covers 18 residues. CDR1 is SGHDT and CDR2 is YYEEEE in the germline V gene. The germline V and J ends were trimmed by 0 bases and 0 bases, with 18 bases remaining between them. The CDR3 nucleotides are TGTGCCAGCAGCTTGGCCGGGGGACGGAGGACCTCTAACTATGGCTACACCTTC. This sequence encodes CASSLAGGRRTSNYGYTF.

This clone came up once. This chain links TRBV30 with TRBJ1-3; unclear D gene. V was cut by 4 bases and J by 4 bases, with 2 bases left in between. Germline assignment: CDR1 GTSNPN and CDR2 SVGIG (reference sequence). The CDR3 spans 10 residues. DNA of the CDR3: TGTGCCTGGATGGGAAACACCATATATTTT. Translated, it gives CAWMGNTIYF.

This sequence joins TRBV5-4 and TRBJ1-1, with D maybe TRBD1 (5 bases). V dropped 5 bases and J dropped 0 bases, with 11 bases sitting between them. The germline gives CDR1 SGHNT, CDR2 YYREEE (reference sequence). The CDR3 covers 14 residues. The chain's CDR3 is CASRAGTMNTEAFF. The CDR3 bases are TGTGCCAGCAGGGCCGGGACTATGAACACTGAAGCTTTCTTT.

The chain uses TRBV15 and TRBJ2-7; no clear D gene. CDR1 and CDR2 (germline): LNHNV, YYDKDF (reference sequence). This CDR3 region has 14 residues. V was pared by 0 bases and J by 2 bases, with 8 bases between. The CDR3 DNA reads as TGTGCCACCAGCAGAGATCTCGCTGCCTACGAGCAGTACTTC. Translating gives CATSRDLAAYEQYF.

V is TRBV27 and J is TRBJ2-1, with TRBD2 matching over 8 bases. The CDR3 length is 14 residues. Germline loops: CDR1 MNHEY, CDR2 SMNVEV (reference sequence). V trimming: 6 bases; J trimming: 4 bases; junction bases outside the gene matches: 5. The CDR3 DNA follows: TGTGCCAGCAGCCACCGGGGGGGTTACAATGAGCAGTTCTTC. Encoded protein: CASSHRGGYNEQFF.

This chain connects TRBV30 to TRBJ1-4; perhaps TRBD1 as D (6 bases). Germline V gives CDR1 GTSNPN, CDR2 SVGIG (reference sequence). The CDR3 totals 13 residues. V lost 5 bases and J 8 bases, leaving 15 bases between the germline ends. In DNA form, the CDR3 reads TGTGCCTGGGCCGGGACAAGGGGGGAAAAACTGTTTTTT. This encodes CAWAGTRGEKLFF.

The rearrangement uses TRBV7-2 and TRBJ1-2; a possible D gene is TRBD1 (6 bases). CDR1 and CDR2 from the germline V gene are SGHTA and FQGNSA. CDR3 length: 15 amino acids. V was pared by 5 bases and J by 0 bases, with 13 bases between. CDR3 coding DNA: TGTGCCAGCAGCCAACAGACAGGACCTAACTATGGCTACACCTTC. Protein product: CASSQQTGPNYGYTF.

The chain has TRBV27 and TRBJ1-5, with TRBD1 as a possible D gene (6 bases). Germline values: CDR1 MNHEY, CDR2 SMNVEV (reference sequence). The CDR3 has 14 amino acids. V dropped 1 base and J dropped 6 bases, with 10 bases sitting between them. The CDR3, as DNA: TGTGCCAGCAGTTTATTTGCAGGGGTTCAGCCCCAGCATTTT. Its translation: CASSLFAGVQPQHF.

There are a few counts of this clone. The chain joins TRBV5-6 to TRBJ1-2, with 7 bases that match TRBD1. Germline CDR1 is SGHDT and CDR2 is YYEEEE. J gave up 5 bases and V 0 bases, and 1 base lay outside the gene matches. This CDR3 spans 13 amino acids. The CDR3 loop reads CASSLDRGYGYTF. CDR3 DNA: TGTGCCAGCAGCTTGGACAGGGGATATGGCTACACCTTC.

In regard to this clone: The sample has other DNA sequences that encode this CDR3 too. The chain recombines TRBV19 with TRBJ1-1; D is perhaps TRBD1 (5 bases). Trimming took 6 bases from V and 0 from J, leaving 11 bases between them. Per germline, CDR1 LNHDA and CDR2 SQIVND (reference sequence). This CDR3 spans 14 amino acids. CDR3 region: CASSLRQLNTEAFF. The CDR3 bases are TGTGCCAGTAGCCTGAGACAGTTGAACACTGAAGCTTTCTTT.

The chain has TRBV9 and TRBJ1-3; no clear D gene. Germline CDR1 and CDR2: SGDLS and YYNGEE. This CDR3 is 15 amino acids long. The germline V and J ends were trimmed by 3 bases and 0 bases, with 10 bases remaining between them. CDR3 region: CASSGPLNSGNTIYF. Here the CDR3 DNA reads TGTGCCAGCAGCGGGCCTCTTAACTCTGGAAACACCATATATTTT.

V is TRBV7-8 and J is TRBJ1-5; D gene uncertain. The germline V and J ends were trimmed by 1 base and 4 bases, with 14 bases remaining between them. Germline lookup yields CDR1 SGHVS and CDR2 FQNEAQ. The CDR3 covers 16 residues. CDR3 nucleotide sequence: TGTGCCAGCAGCTTAGGCGTCCCGGGCGGGAATCAGCCCCAGCATTTT. Its translation is CASSLGVPGGNQPQHF.

J is TRBJ1-2 and V is TRBV5-1; 7 positions match TRBD1. CDR1 is SGHRS, CDR2 YFSETQ, per germline. Losses at the gene ends were 6 bases for V and 2 bases for J; bases not matched to a gene: 7. The CDR3 length is 14 residues. The CDR3 is CASTKLDRNYGYTF. In DNA, the CDR3 is TGCGCCAGCACAAAATTGGACAGGAACTATGGCTACACCTTC.

The J gene is TRBJ2-4, the V gene TRBV7-2, with 9 bases lining up with TRBD1. V was clipped by 0 bases and J by 3 bases; unmatched bases: 6. The CDR3 extends over 17 amino acids. CDR1 and CDR2 from the germline V gene are SGHTA and FQGNSA. CDR3 coding DNA: TGTGCCAGCAGCTTAGCGCTCTGGGGACAGGGCAAAAACATTCAGTACTTC. Encoded protein: CASSLALWGQGKNIQYF.

The chain carries TRBV7-8 and TRBJ1-4; TRBD1 is a possible D gene (6 bases). V lost 1 base and J lost 6, with 12 bases in between. Germline CDR1 reads SGHVS; CDR2 reads FQNEAQ. CDR3 length: 15 residues. The CDR3 is CASSLVGTYDEKLFF. The CDR3 DNA is TGTGCCAGCAGCTTAGTAGGGACATATGATGAAAAACTGTTTTTT. Full variable domain (outside the CDR3, taken from reference TRBV7-8 and TRBJ1-4): GAGVSQSPRYKVAKRGQDVALRCDPISGHVSLFWYQQALGQGPEFLTYFQNEAQLDKSGLPSDRFFAERPEGSVSTLKIQRTQQEDSAVYLCASSLVGTYDEKLFFGSGTQLSVL.